The T cell receptor (beta chain) under discussion was sequenced for a study of T cells in Graves' hyperthyroidism and ophthalmopathy. Study-level information: Staff took peripheral blood when the initial diagnosis was made, before any treatment began.

The CDR3 length is 12 residues. The V end was cut by 2 bases, the J end by 2 bases, with 2 bases between. Germline assignment: CDR1 KGHSH and CDR2 LQKENI. Criteria for exclusion of patients were uncontrolled infection, other autoimmune disease, pregnancy or lactation. Amplification of TCR beta CDR3 regions was performed using RNA transcripts as template. A first-round RT-PCR of the TCR CDR3 used the HTBI primer set. TCRdb independently ran MiXCR on the multiplex PCR reads; one entry per CDR3 protein. The top ten hold 29% of the sample, which has more than 500,000 distinct CDR3 sequences, about 15% seen once. The table lists this clonotype with many counts.

The source material was blood. The receptor comes from a woman aged 25 to 39 with Graves' ophthalmopathy. The J gene is TRBJ2-3, the V gene TRBV18, with no clear D. The DNA for the CDR3 is TGTGCCAGCTCACCAACCACAGATACGCAGTATTTT. Amino acids: CASSPTTDTQYF.